The sequence of this TCR beta chain was determined in a study of lymphopenia after photon versus proton radiotherapy (dated by TCRdb to the late 2010s). General notes on the study: The study compared the immunological effects of photon versus proton radiation therapy in patients with gastrointestinal tumors who developed high-grade lymphopenia. A cohort of under 25 patients with gastrointestinal tumors who received either photon or proton therapy and subsequently developed lymphopenia was included. The goal of the study was to describe how the two radiation modalities differ in their effects on the immune system.

Libraries were constructed by the immunoSEQ multiplex PCR assay. T cell repertoires were profiled with deep sequencing of rearranged TCR beta loci together with multiparametric flow cytometry. TCRdb stores this immuneACCESS table with in-frame sequences only. Part of the clones is absent; in the studies checked, under half of the shortfall reflects unresolved V genes, and no reason is known for the rest. This sample is represented by 23,000 or so clones; roughly 90% of them were singletons. The top ten constitute roughly 19% of the sample. Study-wide conclusions, independent of this receptor: The survival association was examined only in patients who died, and the authors described better survival with proton therapy as a possibility, not as a demonstrated result. Once the lymphocyte count had reached its nadir, the repertoires of photon-treated patients showed oligoclonal expansion, particularly of CD8+ Temra cells, and this expansion drove the decline in diversity. During treatment, patients who received photon therapy lost naive T cells and TCR diversity and gained effector/memory populations, whereas patients who received proton therapy remained relatively stable. Across the cohort, among patients who died, a greater drop in TCR diversity after the nadir was inversely correlated with overall survival time.

Turning to this clone: The antigen it binds to is not known. Qualities for individual bases were not recorded, and no much larger clone is one base off.

The germline V gene encodes CDR1 MRHNA and CDR2 SNTAGT. Inclusive of the bounding cysteine and phenylalanine, the CDR3 is 15 residues long. Left in the record is the CDR3 DNA by itself, 45 bases read in frame from the first base. The trim is 0 bases for V and 5 bases for J, with a gap of 10 bases between the germline ends. The receptor was isolated from a man aged 45-65 years with gastric cancer. The chain uses TRBV6-4 and TRBJ2-2; no confident D gene assignment can be made. The source was peripheral blood, collected from a patient treated with photon-based radiotherapy. The nucleotide sequence is given as TGTGCCAGCAGTGACTCTTTCATAGGGACCGGGGAGCTGTTTTTT. This yields the protein CASSDSFIGTGELFF.